This TCR beta chain was found in a study of post-analysis software for immune sequencing data. Germline CDR1 and CDR2: LGHNA and YNFKEQ. The V gene lost 3 bases and the J gene lost 6 bases, with 18 bases spanning the gap. This CDR3 comprises 16 residues. TCR beta libraries were prepared from cDNA with unique molecular identifiers. TCRdb processed the PCR reads anew with MiXCR; each CDR3 protein has one entry. This table has 700,000 to 800,000 distinct CDR3 sequences, roughly 27% appearing once. Points from the study as a whole: There were five TRBV segments more frequent in patients than controls, and TRBV5-6, TRBV5-1 and TRBV20-1 were among them.

About this clonotype: Its antigen is not identified.

V gene TRBV4-2 combines with J gene TRBJ2-1; no definite D call. What was sequenced was blood. The sequence came from a girl between 5 and 17 years old with multiple sclerosis. CDR3 region: CASSQGTPSTRNEQFF. The CDR3, as DNA: TGTGCCAGCAGCCAGGGTACTCCCTCCACGCGCAATGAGCAGTTCTTC.